This TCR beta chain was identified during a study of blood T cells in healthy people across ages. PCR was performed a second time for about 6 to 12 cycles using a sample-barcoded 5' primer and a J-beta primer mix. Each CDR3 protein is one row after TCRdb ran MiXCR on the 5' RACE reads. The sample lists nearly 800,000 distinct CDR3 sequences, roughly 25% seen once, with roughly 3.5% in the top ten. Germline trimming cut 2 bases from V and 0 bases from J; bases unmatched to any gene: 6. The CDR3 totals 15 residues. Germline V gives CDR1 SQVTM, CDR2 ANQGSEA. Per sample, a minimum of 6.5 million PBMCs were isolated. This sample also appeared in a second study, on T cells of mothers and their children. From that paper: Three healthy Caucasian mothers and their six children donated. TCR recombination output is shaped by thymic selection similarly in related and unrelated pairs.

The genes are TRBV29-1 and TRBJ1-2; 7 positions agree with TRBD1. This sequence originates from a boy between 5 and 17 years old in good health. Sequencing was done on a sample of blood. The CDR3: CSVERGTGANYGYTF. CDR3 coding DNA: TGCAGCGTTGAAAGGGGAACAGGGGCTAACTATGGCTACACCTTC.